Following are 22 T cell receptor beta chains from one sample sequenced in a study of blood T cells in healthy people across ages. The authors ran a second PCR of about 7 to 12 cycles using a sample-barcoded 5' primer and a J-beta primer mix. One entry per CDR3 protein, called by TCRdb with MiXCR from the 5' RACE reads. The data contain about 1.4 million distinct CDR3 sequences, approximately 60% of them singletons. The specimen was blood. All receptors come from a young man in good health.

This clonotype was seen a handful of times. The chain has TRBV7-2 and TRBJ2-5; no clear D. V shed 0 bases and J shed 5 bases, with 13 bases lying between them. The length of the CDR3 is 15 residues. Germline V gene sequence: CDR1 SGHTA, CDR2 FQGNSA. The chain's CDR3 is CASSLARHVRETQYF. The CDR3 nucleotides are TGTGCCAGCAGCTTAGCGCGGCACGTCCGTGAGACCCAGTACTTC.

The V and J genes are TRBV5-4 and TRBJ2-4, with 8 bases identical to TRBD2. The V gene's germline CDR1 is SGHNT and CDR2 YYREEE (reference sequence). V shed 4 bases, J shed 13 bases, and the junction held 19 bases outside the gene matches. This CDR3 contains 16 residues. CDR3 coding DNA: TGTGCCAGCAGCGACACCACTAGCGGACGATACAATGAGCAGTACTTC. This encodes CASSDTTSGRYNEQYF.

This chain links TRBV20-1 with TRBJ1-2; D call uncertain. Germline-derived CDR1 and CDR2 are DFQATT and SNEGSKA (reference sequence). There are 8 residues in the CDR3. CDR3 DNA sequence: TGCATGGATGTCGGCTACACCTTC. Translated, it gives CMDVGYTF.

The J gene is TRBJ2-7, the V gene TRBV6-1; D may be TRBD1 (5 bases). Germline V gene sequence: CDR1 MNHNS, CDR2 SASEGT. The CDR3 totals 17 residues. Trimming cost V 4 bases and J 5 bases, with 24 bases left between them. The CDR3 sequence: CASSVRYQDSPLHEQYF. In DNA, the CDR3 is TGTGCCAGCAGTGTTCGATACCAAGACAGTCCCCTACACGAGCAGTACTTC.

This chain uses TRBV30 with TRBJ2-1, with D hard to call. V shed 2 bases and J shed 10 bases, with 12 bases lying between them. The CDR3 has 12 amino acids. The germline CDR1 and CDR2 sequences are GTSNPN and SVGIG (reference sequence). This CDR3 is CAWSLGGAEQFF. DNA for the CDR3: TGTGCCTGGAGTTTGGGTGGAGCCGAGCAGTTCTTC.

This chain connects TRBV6-1 to TRBJ2-1; D remains unclear. Germline CDR1 reads MNHNS; CDR2 reads SASEGT. This CDR3 has 12 residues. V shed 5 bases and J shed 9 bases, with 11 bases lying between them. This CDR3 is CASSRQGFEQFF. DNA for the CDR3: TGTGCCAGCAGTAGACAAGGGTTTGAGCAGTTCTTC.

This chain connects TRBV11-3 to TRBJ2-1, with a weak D call TRBD1 (6 bases). Germline V CDR1 and CDR2: SGHNT, YENEEA. Trimming shortened V by 1 base and J by 13 bases, and 23 bases separated the two germline ends. The CDR3 contains 16 residues. This CDR3 reads CASSLGDTEIRDGQFF. The CDR3 nucleotides read TGTGCCAGCAGCTTAGGGGACACCGAGATTCGTGACGGCCAGTTCTTC.

This clonotype has just one count. The genes are TRBV6-5 and TRBJ1-4; 9 positions agree with TRBD1. The ends lost 5 bases at V and 7 bases at J; junction bases unmatched: 8. The V gene's germline CDR1 is MNHEY and CDR2 SVGAGI. CDR3 length equals 15 residues. This CDR3 reads CASSHTGGDGEKLFF. The CDR3 DNA follows: TGTGCCAGCAGTCATACAGGGGGCGACGGTGAAAAACTGTTTTTT.

The CDR3 region is CASNYASENTEAFF. CDR3 nucleotide sequence: TGTGCCAGCAACTACGCCTCGGAGAACACTGAAGCTTTCTTT. The V and J genes are TRBV7-2 and TRBJ1-1; no firm D call. Trimming removed 7 bases at V and 1 base at J, with 13 bases between. Germline CDR1 reads SGHTA; CDR2 reads FQGNSA. The CDR3 sequence is 14 residues long.

The J gene is TRBJ1-6, the V gene TRBV6-6, with 7 bases aligning to TRBD1. CDR3 length: 15 amino acids. V lost 1 base and J lost 10; bases outside the gene matches: 7. Per germline, CDR1 MNHNY and CDR2 SVGAGI (reference sequence). For the CDR3, the DNA is TGTGCCAGCAGTTACTTCGACAGGGCGGAATCACCCCTCCACTTT. Amino acids: CASSYFDRAESPLHF.

This clonotype was seen once. The V call is TRBV4-1, the J call TRBJ1-2; D is unclear. The CDR3 has 14 amino acids. The germline V gene has CDR1 MGHRA and CDR2 YSYEKL. Deletions cut 4 bases from V and 6 bases from J, with 15 bases between. CDR3 region: CASSPTIEGHGYTF. For the CDR3, the DNA is TGCGCCAGCAGCCCCACGATCGAAGGACATGGCTACACCTTC.

This clonotype occurred a few times. The V gene is TRBV12-3 or TRBV12-4, the J gene TRBJ2-7, with D hard to call. Trimming pared 0 bases from V and 5 bases from J, leaving 8 bases between. The CDR3 sequence is 13 residues long. CDR3 protein: CASSLARNHEQYF. CDR3 sequence (DNA): TGTGCCAGCAGTTTAGCCCGCAACCACGAGCAGTACTTC.

The V call is TRBV7-2, the J call TRBJ2-1, with a weak D call TRBD2 (6 bases). V lost 0 bases to trimming and J lost 14 bases, with 14 bases between them. There are 13 residues in the CDR3. Looked up from germline, CDR1 is SGHTA and CDR2 is FQGNSA. The DNA of the CDR3 is TGTGCCAGCAGCTTAGCGCTGGAAGGAGGGGAGTTCTTC. Amino acid sequence: CASSLALEGGEFF.

There are a few counts of this clonotype. One end of the junction is discordant with germline, which a read error may explain. The chain uses TRBV4-2 and TRBJ1-1; perhaps TRBD1 as D (6 bases). Per germline, CDR1 LGHNA and CDR2 YNFKEQ. The CDR3 is made up of 18 amino acids. CDR3 sequence reads: CAGSQEAPGGALSTEAFF. The CDR3 DNA follows: TGTGCCGGCAGCCAAGAGGCCCCGGGGGGCGCTTTGAGCACTGAAGCTTTCTTT.

V usage is TRBV7-9 and J usage is TRBJ2-5, with TRBD2 matching over 10 bases. The DNA matches TRBJ2-7 better at its end, which makes the J call doubtful. The CDR3 consists of 14 residues. Germline V CDR1 and CDR2: SEHNR, FQNEAQ (reference sequence). The CDR3: CASSLLAGVREQYF. For the CDR3, the DNA is TGTGCCAGCAGCTTACTAGCGGGAGTTCGCGAGCAGTACTTC.

The J gene is TRBJ2-3, the V gene TRBV5-1; the match to TRBD2 covers 9 bases. Germline V gene data show CDR1 as SGHRS and CDR2 as YFSETQ. V lost 4 bases to trimming and J lost 9 bases; unmatched junction nucleotides: 18. The CDR3 is 17 amino acids. The CDR3: CASSPLRLAAARGTQYF. The CDR3 DNA follows: TGCGCCAGCAGCCCCCTCAGACTAGCGGCGGCTCGTGGGACGCAGTATTTT.

The rearrangement links TRBV4-1 to TRBJ2-2; either TRBD1 or TRBD2 may supply D (6 bases each). V lost 2 bases to trimming and J lost 0 bases, with 13 bases between them. Germline V gene lookup returns CDR1 MGHRA and CDR2 YSYEKL. There are 17 residues in the CDR3. The CDR3 DNA is TGCGCCAGCAGCCAACTCGGGGGCCCCGCGAACACCGGGGAGCTGTTTTTT. Encoded protein: CASSQLGGPANTGELFF.

CDR3: CAISLTGPSNNSPLHF. In DNA form, the CDR3 reads TGTGCCATCAGCCTGACAGGCCCCTCAAATAATTCACCCCTCCACTTT. The chain carries TRBV10-3 and TRBJ1-6; D is perhaps TRBD1 (6 bases). CDR3 length: 16 amino acids. Germline CDR1 and CDR2: ENHRY and SYGVKD. The V end was cut by 6 bases, the J end by 5 bases, with 17 bases between.

The rearrangement uses TRBV15 and TRBJ2-2; the match to TRBD1 covers 7 bases. Losses at the gene ends were 0 bases for V and 1 base for J; bases not matched to a gene: 2. The CDR3 consists of 16 residues. Germline-derived CDR1 and CDR2 are LNHNV and YYDKDF (reference sequence). CDR3 sequence: CATSREGQRNTGELFF. Written as DNA, the CDR3 is TGTGCCACCAGCAGAGAGGGACAGAGGAACACCGGGGAGCTGTTTTTT.

The chain joins TRBV5-1 to TRBJ2-7, with D perhaps matching TRBD1 (6 bases). The CDR3 has 14 residues. Per the germline V gene, CDR1 is SGHRS and CDR2 is YFSETQ. V lost 2 bases, J lost 2 bases, and 11 bases lay in between. The CDR3 is CASSFGDTPYEQYF. The CDR3 bases are TGCGCCAGCAGCTTTGGGGACACCCCCTACGAGCAGTACTTC.

The CDR3 spells CASSEGPSPLHF. The DNA for the CDR3 is TGTGCCAGCAGTGAAGGCCCATCACCCCTCCACTTT. This sequence joins TRBV25-1 and TRBJ1-6, with D unresolved. With 2 bases removed from V and 10 bases from J, the gap between germline ends came to 6 bases. CDR3 size: 12 residues. Germline CDR1 MGHDK, CDR2 SYGVNS.

The chain combines TRBV29-1 with TRBJ1-2, with TRBD1 matching over 9 bases. The CDR3 loop spans 12 amino acids. Germline lookup yields CDR1 SQVTM and CDR2 ANQGSEA. V gave up 6 bases and J gave up 7 bases; unmatched junction bases: 6. CDR3 nucleotide sequence: TGCAGCGTGAGGGACAGGGAGGTTGGCTACACCTTC. This sequence encodes CSVRDREVGYTF.